The TCR beta chain under discussion was sequenced for a study of regulatory T cells in long-lasting Graves disease. Study findings and constraints: More public clonotypes were shared by persistent patients (2,741) than by new patients (roughly 930). TRBV28, TRBJ1-2 and TRBJ2-5 emerged as the favored segments in persistent disease.

Time point denoted: newly diagnosed GD, antithyroid drugs for less than 3 months. RNA from PBMCs was the source of the TCR library. This clonotype was recorded a few times. Its target is unknown. Construction of the TCR beta libraries employed iRepertoire HTBI primers in conjunction with Arm-PCR of CDR3 regions. TCRdb recomputed calls from the multiplex PCR reads with MiXCR, one row per CDR3 protein. The table shows some 370,000 distinct CDR3 sequences, with about an eighth occurring only once. The V gene's germline CDR1 is MGHRA and CDR2 YSYEKL. Deletions cut 0 bases from V and 2 bases from J, with 11 bases between. The CDR3 spans 16 residues. These sequences were also reported in another study, on T cells in Graves' hyperthyroidism and ophthalmopathy. As reported in that work: TCR CDR3 regions were first amplified by RT-PCR with HTBI primers.

The sequence was obtained from a woman aged 18-35 years with Graves disease. Here the sequenced sample was peripheral blood mononuclear cells (PBMCs), taken at new diagnosis, from a patient treated with antithyroid drugs. The gene calls are TRBV4-1 and TRBJ2-1, with a tentative D call TRBD2 (6 bases). In DNA form, the CDR3 reads TGCGCCAGCAGCCAAGATCCGGGAGCCCCCTACAATGAGCAGTTCTTC. Encoded protein: CASSQDPGAPYNEQFF.